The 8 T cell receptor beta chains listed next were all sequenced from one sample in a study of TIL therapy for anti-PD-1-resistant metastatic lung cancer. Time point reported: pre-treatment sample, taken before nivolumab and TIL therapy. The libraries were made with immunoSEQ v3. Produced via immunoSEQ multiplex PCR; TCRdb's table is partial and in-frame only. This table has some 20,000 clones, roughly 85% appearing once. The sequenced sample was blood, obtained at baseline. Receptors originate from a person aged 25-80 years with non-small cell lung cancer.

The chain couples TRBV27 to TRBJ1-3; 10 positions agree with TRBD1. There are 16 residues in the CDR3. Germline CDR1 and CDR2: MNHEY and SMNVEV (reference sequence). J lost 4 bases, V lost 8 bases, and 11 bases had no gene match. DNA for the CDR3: TGTGCCAGCGCCGGGACAGGGGTCTCTTCCGGAAACACCATATATTTT. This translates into CASAGTGVSSGNTIYF.

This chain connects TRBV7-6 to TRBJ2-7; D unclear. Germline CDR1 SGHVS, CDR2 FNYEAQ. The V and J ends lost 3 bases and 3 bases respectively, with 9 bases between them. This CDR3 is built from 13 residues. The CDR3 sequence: CASSFEEFYEQYF. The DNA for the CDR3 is TGTGCCAGCAGCTTCGAGGAGTTCTACGAGCAGTACTTC.

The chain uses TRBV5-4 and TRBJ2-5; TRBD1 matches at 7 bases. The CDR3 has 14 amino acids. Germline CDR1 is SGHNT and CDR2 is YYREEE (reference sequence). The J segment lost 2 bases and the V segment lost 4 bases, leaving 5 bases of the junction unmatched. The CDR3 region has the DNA TGTGCCAGCAGCACGGGACAGAGACAAGAGACCCAGTACTTC. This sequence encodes CASSTGQRQETQYF.

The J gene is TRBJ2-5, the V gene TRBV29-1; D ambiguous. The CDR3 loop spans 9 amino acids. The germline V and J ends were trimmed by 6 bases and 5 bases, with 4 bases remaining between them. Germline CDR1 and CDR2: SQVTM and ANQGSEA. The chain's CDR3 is CSVGETQYF. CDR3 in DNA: TGCAGCGTCGGTGAGACCCAGTACTTC. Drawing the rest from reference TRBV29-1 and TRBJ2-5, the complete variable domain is SAVISQKPSRDICQRGTSLTIQCQVDSQVTMMFWYRQQPGQSLTLIATANQGSEATYESGFVIDKFPISRPNLTFSTLTVSNMSPEDSSIYLCSVGETQYFGPGTRLLVL.

Written as DNA, the CDR3 is TGTGCCAGCAGTCGTGACACAGATACGCAGTATTTT. Its translation is CASSRDTDTQYF. This chain uses TRBV6-2 or TRBV6-3 with TRBJ2-3; D gene ambiguous. The CDR3 has 12 residues. CDR1 and CDR2 from the germline V gene are MNHEY and SVGEGT. V dropped 5 bases and J dropped 2 bases, with 5 bases sitting between them.

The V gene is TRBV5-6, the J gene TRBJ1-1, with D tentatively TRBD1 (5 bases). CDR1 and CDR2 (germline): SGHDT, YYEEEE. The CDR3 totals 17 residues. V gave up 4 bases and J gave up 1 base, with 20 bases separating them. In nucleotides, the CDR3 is TGTGCCAGCAGCCTAGGGTATGGGCCCGGGGCGAACACTGAAGCTTTCTTT. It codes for CASSLGYGPGANTEAFF. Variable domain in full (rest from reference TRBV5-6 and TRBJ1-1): DAGVTQSPTHLIKTRGQQVTLRCSPKSGHDTVSWYQQALGQGPQFIFQYYEEEERQRGNFPDRFSGHQFPNYSSELNVNALLLGDSALYLCASSLGYGPGANTEAFFGQGTRLTVV.

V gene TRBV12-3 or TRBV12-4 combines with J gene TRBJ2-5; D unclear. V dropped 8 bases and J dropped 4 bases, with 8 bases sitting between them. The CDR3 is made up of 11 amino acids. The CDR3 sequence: CASGKGETQYF. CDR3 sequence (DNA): TGTGCCAGCGGTAAAGGAGAGACCCAGTACTTC.

DNA of the CDR3: TGTGCCAGCAGTTTTGAGAAGTATAGCAATCAGCCCCAGCATTTT. Translation gives CASSFEKYSNQPQHF. The J gene is TRBJ1-5, the V gene TRBV2, with D uncertain. V was clipped by 5 bases and J by 0 bases, with 11 bases between them. The CDR3 covers 15 residues. The germline V gene encodes CDR1 SNHLY and CDR2 FYNNEI.